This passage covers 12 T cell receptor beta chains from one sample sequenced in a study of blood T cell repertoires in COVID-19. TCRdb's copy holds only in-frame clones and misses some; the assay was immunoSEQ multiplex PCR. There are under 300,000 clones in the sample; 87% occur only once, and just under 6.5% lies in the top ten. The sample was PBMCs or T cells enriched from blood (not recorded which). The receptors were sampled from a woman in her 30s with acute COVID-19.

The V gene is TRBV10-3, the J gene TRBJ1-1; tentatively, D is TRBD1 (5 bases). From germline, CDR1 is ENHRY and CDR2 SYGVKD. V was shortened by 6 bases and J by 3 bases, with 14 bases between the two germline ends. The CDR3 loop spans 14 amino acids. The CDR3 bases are TGTGCCATCAGCATGAGAGGAGGGGACACTGAAGCTTTCTTT. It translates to CAISMRGGDTEAFF.

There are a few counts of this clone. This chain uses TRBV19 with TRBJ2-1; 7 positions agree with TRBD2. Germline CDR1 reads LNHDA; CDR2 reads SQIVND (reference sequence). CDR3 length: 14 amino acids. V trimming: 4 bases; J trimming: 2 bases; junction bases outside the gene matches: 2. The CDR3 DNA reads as TGTGCCAGTAGTAGCGGGAGTACCTACAATGAGCAGTTCTTC. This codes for CASSSGSTYNEQFF.

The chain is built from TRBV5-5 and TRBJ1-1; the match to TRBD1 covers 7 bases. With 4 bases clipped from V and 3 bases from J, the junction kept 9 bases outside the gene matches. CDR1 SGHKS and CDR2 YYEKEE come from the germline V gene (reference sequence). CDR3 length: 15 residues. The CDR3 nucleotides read TGTGCCAGCAGCCTCCCACAGGGGACCTACACTGAAGCTTTCTTT. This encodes CASSLPQGTYTEAFF.

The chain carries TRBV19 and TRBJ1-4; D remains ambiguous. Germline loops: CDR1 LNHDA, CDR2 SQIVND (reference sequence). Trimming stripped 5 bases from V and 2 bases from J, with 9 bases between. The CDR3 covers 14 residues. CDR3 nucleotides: TGTGCCAGTAGTCCAACACATACTAATGAAAAACTGTTTTTT. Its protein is CASSPTHTNEKLFF.

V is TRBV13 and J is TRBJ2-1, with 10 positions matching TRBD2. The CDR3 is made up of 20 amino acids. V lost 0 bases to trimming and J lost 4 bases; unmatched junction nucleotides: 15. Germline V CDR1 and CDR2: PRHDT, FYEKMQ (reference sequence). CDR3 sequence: CASSLGLAGSVIVGYNEQFF. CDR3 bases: TGTGCCAGCAGCTTAGGACTAGCGGGAAGCGTTATAGTGGGGTACAATGAGCAGTTCTTC.

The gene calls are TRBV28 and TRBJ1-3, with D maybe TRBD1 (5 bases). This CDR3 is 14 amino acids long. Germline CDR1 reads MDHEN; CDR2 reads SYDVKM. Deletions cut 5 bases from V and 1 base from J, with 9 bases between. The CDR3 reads CASSRQGSGNTIYF. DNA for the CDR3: TGTGCCAGCAGTCGGCAGGGTTCTGGAAACACCATATATTTT.

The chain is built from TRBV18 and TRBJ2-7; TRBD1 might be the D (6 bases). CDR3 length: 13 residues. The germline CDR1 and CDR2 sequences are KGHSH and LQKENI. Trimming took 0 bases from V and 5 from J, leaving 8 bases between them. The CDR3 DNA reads TGTGCCAGCTCACCACCGGACAGTAACGAGCAGTACTTC. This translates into CASSPPDSNEQYF. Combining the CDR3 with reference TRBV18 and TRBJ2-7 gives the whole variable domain NAGVMQNPRHLVRRRGQEARLRCSPMKGHSHVYWYRQLPEEGLKFMVYLQKENIIDESGMPKERFSAEFPKEGPSILRIQQVVRGDSAAYFCASSPPDSNEQYFGPGTRLTVT.

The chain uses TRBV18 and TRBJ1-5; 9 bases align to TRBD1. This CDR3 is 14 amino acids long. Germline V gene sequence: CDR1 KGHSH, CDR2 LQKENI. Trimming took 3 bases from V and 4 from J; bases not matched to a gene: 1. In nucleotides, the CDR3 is TGTGCCAGCTCACCCGGGACAGGGAATCAGCCCCAGCATTTT. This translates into CASSPGTGNQPQHF.

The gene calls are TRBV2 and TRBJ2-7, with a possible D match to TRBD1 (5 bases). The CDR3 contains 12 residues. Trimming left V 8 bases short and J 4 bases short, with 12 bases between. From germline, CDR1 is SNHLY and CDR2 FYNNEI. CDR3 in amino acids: CASSVQGYEQYF. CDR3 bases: TGTGCCAGCTCGGTTCAGGGATACGAGCAGTACTTC.

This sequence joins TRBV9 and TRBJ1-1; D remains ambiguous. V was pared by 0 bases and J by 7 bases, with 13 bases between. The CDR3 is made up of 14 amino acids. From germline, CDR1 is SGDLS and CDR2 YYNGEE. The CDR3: CASSVATSGHEAFF. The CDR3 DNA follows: TGTGCCAGCAGCGTAGCTACGTCAGGCCATGAAGCTTTCTTT.

The CDR3 DNA reads TGTGCCAGCAGCCCGAGGACTAGCCTCGAGACCCAGTACTTC. This codes for CASSPRTSLETQYF. The rearrangement uses TRBV11-2 and TRBJ2-5, with 8 bases identical to TRBD2. The CDR3 runs to 14 residues. The germline V gene has CDR1 SGHAT and CDR2 FQNNGV. The ends lost 5 bases at V and 5 bases at J; junction bases unmatched: 7.

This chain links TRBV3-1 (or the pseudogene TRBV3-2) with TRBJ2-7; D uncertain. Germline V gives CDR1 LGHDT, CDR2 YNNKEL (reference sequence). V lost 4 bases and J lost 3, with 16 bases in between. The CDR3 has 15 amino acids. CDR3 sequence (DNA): TGTGCCAGCAGCCTCCGTACCCTTTCAGTCTACGAGCAGTACTTC. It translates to CASSLRTLSVYEQYF.